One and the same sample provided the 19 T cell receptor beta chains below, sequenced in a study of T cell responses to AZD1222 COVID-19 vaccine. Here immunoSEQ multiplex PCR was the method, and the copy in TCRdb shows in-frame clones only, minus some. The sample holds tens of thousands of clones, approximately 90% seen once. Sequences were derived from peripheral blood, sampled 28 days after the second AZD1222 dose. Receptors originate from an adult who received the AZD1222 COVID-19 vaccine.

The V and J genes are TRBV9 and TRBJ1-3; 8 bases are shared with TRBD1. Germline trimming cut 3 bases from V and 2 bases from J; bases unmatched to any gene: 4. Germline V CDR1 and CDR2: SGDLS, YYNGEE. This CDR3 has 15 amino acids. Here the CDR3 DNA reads TGTGCCAGCAGCGCACAGACAGGGGCTGGAAACACCATATATTTT. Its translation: CASSAQTGAGNTIYF.

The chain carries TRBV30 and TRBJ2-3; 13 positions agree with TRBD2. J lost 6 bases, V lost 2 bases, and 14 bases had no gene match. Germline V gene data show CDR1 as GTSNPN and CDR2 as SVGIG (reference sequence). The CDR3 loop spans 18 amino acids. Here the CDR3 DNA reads TGTGCCTGGAGTCATCCTCCGGGACTAGCGGGGCCCTCGGATACGCAGTATTTT. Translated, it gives CAWSHPPGLAGPSDTQYF.

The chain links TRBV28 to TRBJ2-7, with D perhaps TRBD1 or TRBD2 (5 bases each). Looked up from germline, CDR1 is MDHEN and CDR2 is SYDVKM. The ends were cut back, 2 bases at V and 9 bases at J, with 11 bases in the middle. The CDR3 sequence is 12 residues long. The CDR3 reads CASSLIFGAQYF. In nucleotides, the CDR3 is TGTGCCAGCAGTTTAATATTCGGGGCGCAGTACTTC.

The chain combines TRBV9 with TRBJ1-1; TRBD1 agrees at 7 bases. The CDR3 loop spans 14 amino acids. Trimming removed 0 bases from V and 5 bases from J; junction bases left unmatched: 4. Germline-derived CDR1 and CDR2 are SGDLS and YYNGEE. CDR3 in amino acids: CASSVAGGGTEAFF. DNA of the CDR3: TGTGCCAGCAGCGTAGCAGGGGGGGGTACTGAAGCTTTCTTT.

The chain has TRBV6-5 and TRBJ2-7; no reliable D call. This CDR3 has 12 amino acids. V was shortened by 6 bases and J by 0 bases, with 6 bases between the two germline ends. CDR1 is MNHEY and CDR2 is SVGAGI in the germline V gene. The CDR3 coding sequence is TGTGCCAGCAGCAGAAGCTCCTACGAGCAGTACTTC. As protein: CASSRSSYEQYF.

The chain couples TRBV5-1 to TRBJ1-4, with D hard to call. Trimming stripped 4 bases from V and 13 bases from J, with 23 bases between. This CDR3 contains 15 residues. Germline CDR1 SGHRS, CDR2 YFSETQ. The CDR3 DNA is TGCGCCAGCAGCAACCCCTCGAGTGAGGGCAGGACACTGTTTTTT. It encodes CASSNPSSEGRTLFF.

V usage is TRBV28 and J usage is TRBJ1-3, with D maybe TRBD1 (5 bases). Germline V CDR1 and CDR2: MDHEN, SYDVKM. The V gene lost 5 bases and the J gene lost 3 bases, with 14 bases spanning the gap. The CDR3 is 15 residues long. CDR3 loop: CASSLTGGDGNTIYF. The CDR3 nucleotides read TGTGCCAGCAGTCTAACCGGGGGTGATGGAAACACCATATATTTT.

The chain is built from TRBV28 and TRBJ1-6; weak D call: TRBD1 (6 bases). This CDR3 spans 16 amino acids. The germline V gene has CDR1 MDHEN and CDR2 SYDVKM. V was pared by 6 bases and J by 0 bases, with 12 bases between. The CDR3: CASSDTGSSYNSPLHF. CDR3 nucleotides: TGTGCCAGCAGCGATACAGGGAGCTCCTATAATTCACCCCTCCACTTT.

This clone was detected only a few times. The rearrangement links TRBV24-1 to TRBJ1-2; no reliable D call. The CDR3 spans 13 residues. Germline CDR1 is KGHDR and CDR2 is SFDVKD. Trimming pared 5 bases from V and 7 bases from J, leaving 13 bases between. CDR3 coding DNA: TGTGCCACCAGTGCAGCCGGTAATGCTGGCTACACCTTC. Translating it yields CATSAAGNAGYTF.

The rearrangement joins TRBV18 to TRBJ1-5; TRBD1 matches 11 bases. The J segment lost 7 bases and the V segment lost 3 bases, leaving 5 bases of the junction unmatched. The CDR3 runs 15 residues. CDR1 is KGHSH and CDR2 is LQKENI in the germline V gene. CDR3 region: CASSPGQGVGQPQHF. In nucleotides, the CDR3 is TGTGCCAGCTCACCGGGACAGGGGGTAGGACAGCCCCAGCATTTT.

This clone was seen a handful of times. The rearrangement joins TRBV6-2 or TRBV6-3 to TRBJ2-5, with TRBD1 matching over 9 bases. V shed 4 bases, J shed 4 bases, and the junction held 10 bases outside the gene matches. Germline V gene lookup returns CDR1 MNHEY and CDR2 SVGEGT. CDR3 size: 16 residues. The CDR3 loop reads CASSLRGTGKGETQYF. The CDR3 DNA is TGTGCCAGCAGTTTAAGAGGGACAGGGAAGGGAGAGACCCAGTACTTC.

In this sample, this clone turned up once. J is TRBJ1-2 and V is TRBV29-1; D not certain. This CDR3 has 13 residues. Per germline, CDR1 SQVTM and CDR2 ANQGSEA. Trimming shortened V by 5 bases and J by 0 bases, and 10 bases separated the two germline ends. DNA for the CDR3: TGCAGCGTTATGGACGGGGCTAACTATGGCTACACCTTC. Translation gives CSVMDGANYGYTF. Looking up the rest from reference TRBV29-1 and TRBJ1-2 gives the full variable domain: SAVISQKPSRDICQRGTSLTIQCQVDSQVTMMFWYRQQPGQSLTLIATANQGSEATYESGFVIDKFPISRPNLTFSTLTVSNMSPEDSSIYLCSVMDGANYGYTFGSGTRLTVV.

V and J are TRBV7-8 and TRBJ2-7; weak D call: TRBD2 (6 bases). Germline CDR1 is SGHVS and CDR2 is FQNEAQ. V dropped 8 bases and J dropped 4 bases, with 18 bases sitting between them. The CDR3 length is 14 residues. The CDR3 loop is CASGRGAGSYEQYF. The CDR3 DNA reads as TGTGCCAGCGGTCGGGGCGCGGGGAGTTACGAGCAGTACTTC.

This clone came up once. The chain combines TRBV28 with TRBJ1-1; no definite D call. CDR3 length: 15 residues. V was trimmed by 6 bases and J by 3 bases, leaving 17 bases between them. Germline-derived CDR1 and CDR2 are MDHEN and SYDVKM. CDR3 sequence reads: CASSLVLEFYTEAFF. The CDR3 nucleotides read TGTGCCAGCAGCTTGGTGCTGGAGTTTTACACTGAAGCTTTCTTT.

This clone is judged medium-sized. In DNA, the CDR3 is TGTGCCAGCAGTTATCAGAGGGTCGGGACTGAAGCTTTCTTT. As protein: CASSYQRVGTEAFF. V usage is TRBV28 and J usage is TRBJ1-1; no firm D call. Germline V lookup: CDR1 MDHEN, CDR2 SYDVKM. V gave up 4 bases and J gave up 5 bases, with 14 bases separating them. This CDR3 is 14 amino acids long.

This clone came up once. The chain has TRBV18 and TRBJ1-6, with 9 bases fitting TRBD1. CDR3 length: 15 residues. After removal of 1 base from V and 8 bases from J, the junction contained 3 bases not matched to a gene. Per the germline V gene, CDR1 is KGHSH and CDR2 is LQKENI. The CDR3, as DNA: TGTGCCAGCTCACCACGGACAGGGGCGGATTCACCCCTCCACTTT. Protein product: CASSPRTGADSPLHF.

CDR3 sequence (DNA): TGTGCCAGCGAAAGCGAGCGGGGCTCCTACGAGCAGTACTTC. Amino acids: CASESERGSYEQYF. This chain joins TRBV2 and TRBJ2-7; TRBD2 aligns across 7 bases. The CDR3 has 14 amino acids. V was clipped by 8 bases and J by 0 bases; unmatched bases: 7. From germline, CDR1 is SNHLY and CDR2 FYNNEI.

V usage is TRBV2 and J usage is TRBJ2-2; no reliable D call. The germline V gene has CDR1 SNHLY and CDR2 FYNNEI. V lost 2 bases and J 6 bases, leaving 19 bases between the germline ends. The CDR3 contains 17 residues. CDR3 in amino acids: CASSELGTHEASGELFF. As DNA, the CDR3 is TGTGCCAGCAGTGAACTGGGCACCCATGAAGCTTCCGGGGAGCTGTTTTTT.

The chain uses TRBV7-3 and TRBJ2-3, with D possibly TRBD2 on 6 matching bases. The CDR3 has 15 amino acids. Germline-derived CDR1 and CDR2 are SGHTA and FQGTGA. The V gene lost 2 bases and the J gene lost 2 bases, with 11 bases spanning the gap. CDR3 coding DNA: TGTGCCAGCAGCTTAGACGCGGGGACCACAGATACGCAGTATTTT. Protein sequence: CASSLDAGTTDTQYF.